This TCR beta chain was recorded in a study of T cell responses to AZD1222 COVID-19 vaccine. This CDR3 has 13 residues. V was clipped by 2 bases and J by 5 bases, with 7 bases between them. Looked up from germline, CDR1 is ENHRY and CDR2 is SYGVKD. Assay used: immunoSEQ multiplex PCR; TCRdb lists only in-frame clones, some missing. The sample lists about 110,000 clones, approximately 84% occurring once. The TCR originated in an adult in good health. The sample here was peripheral blood, taken on day 0 of AZD1222 vaccination. V usage is TRBV10-3 and J usage is TRBJ2-1; no reliable D call. The CDR3 sequence is CAISEQADNEQFF. The CDR3 nucleotides are TGTGCCATCAGTGAGCAGGCTGACAATGAGCAGTTCTTC.